The following is a T cell receptor (beta chain) sequence with its context. Its target is not known. The CDR3 runs 13 residues. Germline V gene data show CDR1 as SGHVS and CDR2 as FNYEAQ. Trimming cost V 9 bases and J 3 bases, with 12 bases left between them. Data came from immunoSEQ multiplex PCR; TCRdb stores just in-frame clones and leaves some out. The table includes over a million clones, around 78% detected once. The data belong to a study of shared clonotypes between healthy human individuals. Study observations and caveats: Tissue TCR repertoires likely differ from these blood-only repertoires.

The receptor was isolated from a young man in good health. Some clones in this sample may be carry-over from other donors' samples. The sample taken for sequencing was memory CD4+ T cells from PBMCs. Subset specified: CD45RA-negative fraction. The chain uses TRBV7-6 and TRBJ2-1; tentative D call: TRBD2 (5 bases). CDR3 region: CASSTEVYNEQFF. CDR3 coding DNA: TGTGCCAGTAGTACGGAGGTCTACAATGAGCAGTTCTTC.